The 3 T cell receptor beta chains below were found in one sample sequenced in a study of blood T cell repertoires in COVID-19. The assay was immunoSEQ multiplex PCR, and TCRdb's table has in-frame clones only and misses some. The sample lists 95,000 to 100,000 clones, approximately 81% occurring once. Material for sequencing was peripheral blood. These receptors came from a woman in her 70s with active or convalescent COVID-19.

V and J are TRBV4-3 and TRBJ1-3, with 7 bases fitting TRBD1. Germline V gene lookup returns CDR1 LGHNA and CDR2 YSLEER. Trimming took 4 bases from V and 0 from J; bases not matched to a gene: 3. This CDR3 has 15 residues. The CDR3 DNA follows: TGCGCCAGCAGCCCGGGACAGAGCTCTGGAAACACCATATATTTT. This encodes CASSPGQSSGNTIYF.

The DNA for the CDR3 is TGTGCCAGCAGCGTAGCTACAGGGGTGAATGAGCAGTTCTTC. Its translation is CASSVATGVNEQFF. V and J are TRBV9 and TRBJ2-1, with TRBD1 matching 7 bases. The CDR3 is made up of 14 amino acids. V lost 0 bases to trimming and J lost 7 bases; unmatched junction nucleotides: 4. Germline assignment: CDR1 SGDLS and CDR2 YYNGEE.

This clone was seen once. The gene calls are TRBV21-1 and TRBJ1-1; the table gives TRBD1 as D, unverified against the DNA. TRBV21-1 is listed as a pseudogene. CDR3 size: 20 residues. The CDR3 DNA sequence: TGTGCCAGCAGCAAAGTTCGGCAGGGGGCGGGTGAGACCCCTAACACTGAAGCTTTCTTT. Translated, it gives CASSKVRQGAGETPNTEAFF.